These T cell receptor beta chains were read from a single sample in a study of T-cell memory formation after mild COVID-19. TCRdb called the 5' RACE reads again in MiXCR, with one record for every CDR3 protein. The profile shows tens of thousands of distinct CDR3 sequences, over 11% of them singletons. The sample was PBMCs or a T cell subset sorted from them (not recorded which). All receptors come from an adult woman who had mild COVID-19 (a few samples of this study predate the infection). Cell type and time point are not known. CDR3s include the opening cysteine and the closing phenylalanine or tryptophan. D genes are given only for firm matches. A row's size may be missing; if present it is once, few, many or a size class.

DNA	CDR3	D	V	size	J
TGTGCCAGCAGTTTATCCGGGACAGGGCTCTACGAGCAGTACTTC	CASSLSGTGLYEQYF	TRBD1	TRBV27	few	TRBJ2-7
TGTGCCAGCAGTTACCGCCTGGGACTAGCCTACGAGCAGTACTTC	CASSYRLGLAYEQYF	TRBD2	TRBV6-5	many	TRBJ2-7
TGCGCCAGCAGTCGAGGGGATGAGCAGTTCTTC	CASSRGDEQFF	NA	TRBV23-1	NA	TRBJ2-1
TGCGCCAGCAGCCAAGCAGGAGGCCAAGAGACCCAGTACTTC	CASSQAGGQETQYF	NA	TRBV4-3	few	TRBJ2-5
TGTGCCAGCAGCCGGCCCGGCAGGGAGTTGGACACTGAAGCTTTCTTT	CASSRPGRELDTEAFF	NA	TRBV5-5	NA	TRBJ1-1
TGCAGTGCTAGAGATCCCATGGGGTCATCCTACAATGAGCAGTTCTTC	CSARDPMGSSYNEQFF	NA	TRBV20-1	once	TRBJ2-1
TGTGCCAGCAGTCCACTAGGGGAGCCCCACACAGATACGCAGTATTTT	CASSPLGEPHTDTQYF	NA	TRBV12-3/TRBV12-4	NA	TRBJ2-3
TGTGCCAGCATATTAGAGGCCGGGACACAGTCCTACGAGCAGTACTTC	CASILEAGTQSYEQYF	NA	TRBV2	NA	TRBJ2-7
TGTGCCAGCAGCCCCGGCGAGGCCTTGAACACTGAAGCTTTCTTT	CASSPGEALNTEAFF	NA	TRBV7-3	many	TRBJ1-1
TGTGCCAGCAGTACGGGACAGGTTTCCTACGAGCAGTACTTC	CASSTGQVSYEQYF	TRBD1	TRBV28	NA	TRBJ2-7
TGTGCCAGCAGCCCCCCATGGACTAGCGGGAGTAAAGATACGCAGTATTTT	CASSPPWTSGSKDTQYF	TRBD2	TRBV9	few	TRBJ2-3
TGCGCCAGCAGCCAGTGGGAGAACTCCTACGAGCAGTACTTC	CASSQWENSYEQYF	NA	TRBV4-3	NA	TRBJ2-7
TGTGCCACCAGCAGAGATGTTAGCGGGGGGTCCTACGAGCAGTACTTC	CATSRDVSGGSYEQYF	TRBD2	TRBV15	few	TRBJ2-7
TGCGCCAGCAGCTGGGGTAGCGGTTCAGAGACCCAGTACTTC	CASSWGSGSETQYF	NA	TRBV5-1	NA	TRBJ2-5
TGTGCCAGCAGTGAAGAGGCGACAGGGGCGGGTGGCTACACCTTC	CASSEEATGAGGYTF	TRBD1	TRBV6-1	NA	TRBJ1-2
TGTGCCAGCAGTGAAAACCTTGCGGGGGTCGGGTTGGGACCCCTCCACTTT	CASSENLAGVGLGPLHF	NA	TRBV25-1	NA	TRBJ1-6
TGTGCCAGCACTGGTGGGAGCAATCAGCCCCAGCATTTT	CASTGGSNQPQHF	NA	TRBV7-8	NA	TRBJ1-5
TGCGCCAGCAGCCAACACGACCAGGGTGACCAGTACTTC	CASSQHDQGDQYF	NA	TRBV4-1	NA	TRBJ2-5
TGTGCCAGCAGTGAAGCCGGGCCAGGTGATTCGCAGTATTTT	CASSEAGPGDSQYF	NA	TRBV6-1	NA	TRBJ2-3
TGTGCCAGCAGCTTAGCAAGAGCGGGGCTCTACGAGCAGTACTTC	CASSLARAGLYEQYF	TRBD2	TRBV7-9	few	TRBJ2-7
TGTGCCAGCAGCCCACTAGCGGGGGGGCCGGCATACGAGCAGTACTTC	CASSPLAGGPAYEQYF	TRBD2	TRBV14	few	TRBJ2-7
TGTGCCAGCAGTTACTCGAACGGGCCCGACTATGGCTACACCTTC	CASSYSNGPDYGYTF	NA	TRBV6-2/TRBV6-3	NA	TRBJ1-2
TGCAGTACCGACAGGGTGTCCACCCTCAATGAGCAGTTCTTC	CSTDRVSTLNEQFF	TRBD1	TRBV20-1	NA	TRBJ2-1
TGTGCCAGCAGCTACGACAGGGGATACGAGCAGTACTTC	CASSYDRGYEQYF	TRBD1	TRBV7-3	many	TRBJ2-7
TGTGCCAGCAGCCAAGGAGGAGGCGGTGAGCAGTTCTTC	CASSQGGGGEQFF	NA	TRBV14	NA	TRBJ2-1
TGTGCCAGCAGGTTAAGCCCGTTGGTTAGCACTGAAGCTTTCTTT	CASRLSPLVSTEAFF	NA	TRBV7-2	NA	TRBJ1-1
TGCGCCAGCAGCTTGGGTTGGGGGATCGAATACGAGCAGTACTTC	CASSLGWGIEYEQYF	NA	TRBV5-1	NA	TRBJ2-7
TGTGCCACCAGTGGACTAGCGGGAGGGCGCACAGATACGCAGTATTTT	CATSGLAGGRTDTQYF	TRBD2	TRBV24-1	many	TRBJ2-3
TGCAGCGTTGATGTGGGCACTGAAGCTTTCTTT	CSVDVGTEAFF	NA	TRBV29-1	few	TRBJ1-1
TGTGCCAGCAGTTACTCACCAAATCCCCCACCGGGACAGAGCTCCTATGGCTACACCTTC	CASSYSPNPPPGQSSYGYTF	TRBD1	TRBV6-6	few	TRBJ1-2
TGTGCCAGCAGGATAGAAGTACGACTGGGGGAGACCCAGTACTTC	CASRIEVRLGETQYF	NA	TRBV7-8	NA	TRBJ2-5
TGCGCCAGCAGCTTGACTAGCGGGAACGACTACGAGCAGTACTTC	CASSLTSGNDYEQYF	TRBD2	TRBV5-1	few	TRBJ2-7
TGTGCCAGCAGCCCTGAAATCGGACAGGGGTACGAGCAGTACTTC	CASSPEIGQGYEQYF	TRBD1	TRBV12-3/TRBV12-4	NA	TRBJ2-7
TGCAGTGCTAGGGCACTCGGTTACGAGCAGTACTTC	CSARALGYEQYF	NA	TRBV20-1	few	TRBJ2-7
TGTGCCATCAGCACTCCGGGACAAGATTTCTCCTACGAGCAGTACTTC	CAISTPGQDFSYEQYF	NA	TRBV10-3	NA	TRBJ2-7
TGCAGCGTTGAAGATGGCGTTTTTCAAGAGACCCAGTACTTC	CSVEDGVFQETQYF	NA	TRBV29-1	NA	TRBJ2-5
TGTGCCAGCAGCTTAGCGCATGGCCCTGGGGCCAACGTCCTGACTTTC	CASSLAHGPGANVLTF	NA	TRBV7-9	NA	TRBJ2-6
TGTGCCAGCAGGCGGCGAGGGGGCGCTATCTTGGAGGCTGAAGCTTTCTTT	CASRRRGGAILEAEAFF	TRBD1	TRBV12-3/TRBV12-4	NA	TRBJ1-1
TGTGCCAGCAGCGTAGAGGACTGGACCTACGAGCAGTACTTC	CASSVEDWTYEQYF	NA	TRBV9	few	TRBJ2-7
TGTGCCAGCGGTGGTCCCTACCACGCAGGCTATGGCTACACCTTC	CASGGPYHAGYGYTF	NA	TRBV6-5	NA	TRBJ1-2
TGCGCCAGCAGCCAAGTTACAGGTTTCGAGCAGTACTTC	CASSQVTGFEQYF	NA	TRBV4-1	few	TRBJ2-7
TGTGCCAGCAGCCACACGACAGGAACGGAAACTGAAGCTTTCTTT	CASSHTTGTETEAFF	NA	TRBV12-3/TRBV12-4	NA	TRBJ1-1
TGTGCCAGCAGCCTGACAGGGACTAGGGGGGGGCACAGCCAAGAGACCCAGTACTTC	CASSLTGTRGGHSQETQYF	NA	TRBV7-2	few	TRBJ2-5
TGCGCCAGCAGCATTGGGACAGGGGGTTACGAGCAGTACTTC	CASSIGTGGYEQYF	TRBD1	TRBV5-1	few	TRBJ2-7
TGTGCCAGCTCGACCTCTTCCTCGTCTAGCGGGACCGATACGCAGTATTTT	CASSTSSSSSGTDTQYF	TRBD2	TRBV12-3/TRBV12-4	few	TRBJ2-3
TGTGCCAGCAGCCGAATCCGGCACGTGTCAGGGAGGGACACTGAAGCTTTCTTT	CASSRIRHVSGRDTEAFF	NA	TRBV7-3	few	TRBJ1-1
TGTGCCAGTAGTATAACCGGGACAGATACGCAGTATTTT	CASSITGTDTQYF	NA	TRBV19	NA	TRBJ2-3
TGCAGCGTCTCCCCTAGCTCCTACGAGCAGTACTTC	CSVSPSSYEQYF	NA	TRBV29-1	NA	TRBJ2-7
TGTGCCACCAGTGACCCGGACGGCGGGGCGACAGATACGCAGTATTTT	CATSDPDGGATDTQYF	NA	TRBV24-1	NA	TRBJ2-3
TGTGCCAGCAGCTTGGGGGGCCGGGACACTGAAGCTTTCTTT	CASSLGGRDTEAFF	NA	TRBV5-6	few	TRBJ1-1
TGTGCCAGTACAGGGGGGACTTCGTACGAGCAGTACTTC	CASTGGTSYEQYF	TRBD1	TRBV12-3/TRBV12-4	few	TRBJ2-7
TGTGCCAGCAGCTTAGTTGTACCCCCCGACGAGCAGTACTTC	CASSLVVPPDEQYF	NA	TRBV7-2	NA	TRBJ2-7
TGTGCCAGCAGTTTAGGGACAGGGAATTACGAGCAGTACTTC	CASSLGTGNYEQYF	TRBD1	TRBV28	few	TRBJ2-7